Listed below are T cell receptor beta chains from one sample, sequenced in a study of T cells in Graves' hyperthyroidism and ophthalmopathy. In TCRdb, the multiplex PCR reads were re-called with MiXCR into one record per CDR3 protein. The sample lists around 340,000 distinct CDR3 sequences, around a sixth occurring once. Material: blood. The source is a woman in her forties or fifties with Graves' hyperthyroidism. CDR3s include the opening cysteine and the closing phenylalanine or tryptophan. The order of the fields is J gene, V gene, CDR3 protein.

TRBJ1-6	TRBV13	CASTPGQGSTPLHF
TRBJ2-4	TRBV28	CASSLTRQGAKNIQYF
TRBJ1-4	TRBV13	CASSARGVTNEKLFF
TRBJ2-2	TRBV20-1	CSAMDRGLTGELFF
TRBJ1-5	TRBV10-3	CASCKDAGNQPQHF
TRBJ1-2	TRBV6-1	CASSPGEGGYTF
TRBJ1-5	TRBV6-2/TRBV6-3	CASMRDRGETQHF
TRBJ1-5	TRBV12-3/TRBV12-4	CASSFTSNQPQHF
TRBJ2-1	TRBV10-1	CASSESRGQAQFF
TRBJ1-2	TRBV5-6	CASSLETTGAGGYTF
TRBJ2-7	TRBV6-2/TRBV6-3	CATRGRDRDTYEQYF
TRBJ2-3	TRBV7-9	CASSTSPDTQYF
TRBJ2-3	TRBV13	CASSPEGWRDSSTDTQYF
TRBJ2-1	TRBV20-1	CSAMPLDRVNNEQFF
TRBJ2-1	TRBV20-1	CSASDGGEQFF
TRBJ2-2	TRBV12-3/TRBV12-4	CASSPSEGGELFF
TRBJ1-1	TRBV5-6	CASSLDYGMNTEAFF
TRBJ2-1	TRBV12-3/TRBV12-4	CASSPRLAGGIYNEQFF
TRBJ2-2	TRBV20-1	CSATRLGGATQTGELFF
TRBJ2-7	TRBV2	CASSVLASGIYEQYF
TRBJ2-4	TRBV20-1	CSASYRLAGTKNIQYF
TRBJ1-1	TRBV28	CASSLEGREAFF
TRBJ2-5	TRBV14	CASSQTGQRETQYF
TRBJ1-1	TRBV5-1	CASSLAGSDTEAFF
TRBJ2-7	TRBV5-1	CASSLEGLAGGFYEQYF
TRBJ1-6	TRBV7-9	CASSPTPGLRGGSPLHF